Following are 29 T cell receptor beta chains from one sample sequenced in a study of CD8 T cells in ankylosing spondylitis. One entry per CDR3 protein, called by TCRdb with MiXCR from the 5' RACE reads. The sample has more than 600,000 distinct CDR3 sequences; 15% to 20% are singletons. Study-level findings and limits: Blood of patients with ankylosing spondylitis appeared to be characterized by a TCR beta motif of several highly homologous variants.

For these receptors, no antigen is known. Material for sequencing was blood, either unsorted or a sorted T cell fraction (not recorded which). The receptors derive from a male donor with ankylosing spondylitis.

In this sample, this clonotype turned up many times. The V gene is TRBV27, the J gene TRBJ2-7; D perhaps matches TRBD2 (5 bases). V lost 6 bases to trimming and J lost 3 bases, with 12 bases between them. CDR3 size: 13 residues. Looked up from germline, CDR1 is MNHEY and CDR2 is SMNVEV (reference sequence). Here the CDR3 reads CASSQSGNYEQYF. The CDR3 DNA reads TGTGCCAGCAGCCAGTCGGGGAACTACGAGCAGTACTTC.

This clonotype has a handful of counts. The chain couples TRBV12-3 or TRBV12-4 to TRBJ2-2; D is ambiguous. The CDR3 is made up of 15 amino acids. V was clipped by 5 bases and J by 3 bases, with 13 bases between them. The CDR3 sequence is CASSIYSEHTGELFF. CDR3 DNA: TGTGCCAGCAGTATATACAGCGAACACACCGGGGAGCTGTTTTTT.

This clonotype has only a few counts. The chain links TRBV15 to TRBJ2-2; 10 bases line up with TRBD2. Losses at the gene ends were 6 bases for V and 2 bases for J; bases not matched to a gene: 6. The CDR3 runs to 16 residues. From germline, CDR1 is LNHNV and CDR2 YYDKDF (reference sequence). CDR3: CATSHSGGLNTGELFF. DNA of the CDR3: TGTGCCACCAGTCATAGCGGGGGGCTTAACACCGGGGAGCTGTTTTTT. Complete variable domain (other parts from reference TRBV15 and TRBJ2-2): DAMVIQNPRYQVTQFGKPVTLSCSQTLNHNVMYWYQQKSSQAPKLLFHYYDKDFNNEADTPDNFQSRRPNTSFCFLDIRSPGLGDTAMYLCATSHSGGLNTGELFFGEGSRLTVL.

The rearrangement joins TRBV6-1 to TRBJ1-1, with 8 bases matching TRBD1. Trimming cost V 1 base and J 9 bases; bases outside gene matches: 1. The CDR3 length is 12 residues. Per germline, CDR1 MNHNS and CDR2 SASEGT. The CDR3 reads CASSEGQGKAFF. The CDR3 nucleotides are TGTGCCAGCAGTGAAGGACAGGGGAAAGCTTTCTTT.

This chain joins TRBV27 and TRBJ2-7, with a weak D call TRBD1 (5 bases). The CDR3 covers 16 residues. Trimming pared 1 base from V and 0 bases from J, leaving 13 bases between. Germline V gene data show CDR1 as MNHEY and CDR2 as SMNVEV (reference sequence). The CDR3: CASSLLGSGRSYEQYF. The CDR3 DNA follows: TGTGCCAGCAGTTTATTAGGGTCAGGGCGCTCCTACGAGCAGTACTTC.

CDR3 residues: CASLMDGRYNEQFF. The DNA for the CDR3 is TGCGCCAGCTTAATGGACGGGAGGTACAATGAGCAGTTCTTC. The V gene is TRBV5-1, the J gene TRBJ2-1, with 7 bases identical to TRBD2. The V gene's germline CDR1 is SGHRS and CDR2 YFSETQ. CDR3 length: 14 amino acids. Trimming at V came to 7 bases and at J to 4 bases, leaving 8 bases not matched to a gene.

Details on this clonotype: One junction end disagrees with the germline gene, perhaps due to a read error. This chain uses TRBV18 with TRBJ1-5; D unresolved. Germline loops: CDR1 KGHSH, CDR2 LQKENI. CDR3 length: 13 residues. CDR3: CASSPEVAQPQQF. CDR3 nucleotide sequence: TGTGCCAGCTCACCGGAGGTGGCTCAGCCCCAGCAATTT.

The chain couples TRBV20-1 to TRBJ2-1; D possibly corresponds to TRBD2 (7 bases). V lost 4 bases and J lost 1, with 11 bases in between. Per germline, CDR1 DFQATT and CDR2 SNEGSKA (reference sequence). The CDR3 length is 14 residues. CDR3 sequence reads: CSANKGGSYNEQFF. CDR3 coding DNA: TGCAGTGCTAACAAGGGGGGGTCCTACAATGAGCAGTTCTTC.

J is TRBJ2-3 and V is TRBV29-1; 9 nucleotides agree with TRBD1. The germline gives CDR1 SQVTM, CDR2 ANQGSEA. With V trimmed by 5 bases and J by 2 bases, 8 bases remained unmatched. The CDR3 covers 15 residues. The CDR3 reads CSVMWGDRDTDTQYF. DNA of the CDR3: TGCAGCGTTATGTGGGGGGACAGGGACACAGATACGCAGTATTTT.

In its sample, this clonotype was seen a few times. V usage is TRBV5-1 and J usage is TRBJ2-1, with 9 bases identical to TRBD2. Germline V CDR1 and CDR2: SGHRS, YFSETQ. CDR3 size: 16 residues. The trim removed 4 bases at V and 1 base at J, leaving 6 bases unmatched. The CDR3 nucleotides read TGCGCCAGCAGCGCCGGACTAGCGATATCCTACAATGAGCAGTTCTTC. It encodes CASSAGLAISYNEQFF.

This clonotype has just a few counts. The chain has TRBV3-1 and TRBJ1-4; D remains unclear. Germline V lookup: CDR1 LGHDT, CDR2 YNNKEL (reference sequence). V lost 0 bases and J 0 bases, leaving 11 bases between the germline ends. This CDR3 is 17 amino acids long. The CDR3 sequence is CASSQDTRSATNEKLFF. As DNA, the CDR3 is TGTGCCAGCAGCCAAGATACGAGATCTGCAACTAATGAAAAACTGTTTTTT.

The chain couples TRBV19 to TRBJ1-4; 7 nucleotides align to TRBD1. Trimming at V came to 9 bases and at J to 8 bases, leaving 12 bases not matched to a gene. CDR1 and CDR2 from the germline V gene are LNHDA and SQIVND (reference sequence). The length of the CDR3 is 14 residues. In nucleotides, the CDR3 is TGTGCCAGGGATCGGACAGGAGCGGACGAAAAACTGTTTTTT. This sequence encodes CARDRTGADEKLFF.

This clonotype was recorded at least ten times. The chain joins TRBV28 to TRBJ2-7; TRBD2 matches at 13 bases. After removal of 6 bases from V and 2 bases from J, the junction contained 4 bases not matched to a gene. CDR3 length: 15 amino acids. Germline CDR1 is MDHEN and CDR2 is SYDVKM. The CDR3 nucleotides read TGTGCCAGCAGGCTGGGACTAGCGGGAACCTACGAGCAGTACTTC. As protein: CASRLGLAGTYEQYF.

The chain links TRBV7-9 to TRBJ2-1; 7 nucleotides line up with TRBD2. CDR3 length: 14 amino acids. The V gene end was trimmed by 5 bases and the J gene end by 7 bases; junction bases not matched to a gene: 8. Germline values: CDR1 SEHNR, CDR2 FQNEAQ (reference sequence). CDR3 sequence (DNA): TGTGCCAGCAGCGCCTGGGAGGGCCTTAATGAGCAGTTCTTC. This encodes CASSAWEGLNEQFF.

This clonotype was detected only a few times. The rearrangement links TRBV30 to TRBJ1-2; D ambiguous. This CDR3 contains 12 residues. V lost 5 bases and J 1 base, leaving 8 bases between the germline ends. Germline CDR1 GTSNPN, CDR2 SVGIG (reference sequence). Here the CDR3 reads CAWERDNYGYTF. The CDR3 DNA is TGTGCCTGGGAACGGGATAACTATGGCTACACCTTC. The complete variable domain, with remaining parts taken from reference TRBV30 and TRBJ1-2, reads SQTIHQWPATLVQPVGSPLSLECTVEGTSNPNLYWYRQAAGRGLQLLFYSVGIGQISSEVPQNLSASRPQDRQFILSSKKLLLSDSGFYLCAWERDNYGYTFGSGTRLTVV.

This clonotype has a handful of counts. V is TRBV3-1 and J is TRBJ1-4; no clear D gene. The V end was cut by 4 bases, the J end by 3 bases, with 12 bases between. The CDR3 is 15 residues long. Germline V CDR1 and CDR2: LGHDT, YNNKEL (reference sequence). CDR3 in amino acids: CASSPRGTANEKLFF. The CDR3 nucleotides read TGTGCCAGCAGCCCCCGCGGAACGGCTAATGAAAAACTGTTTTTT.

The J gene is TRBJ1-6, the V gene TRBV6-2 or TRBV6-3; 8 bases fit TRBD1. The germline CDR1 and CDR2 sequences are MNHEY and SVGEGT. J lost 9 bases, V lost 6 bases, and 10 bases had no gene match. The CDR3 is made up of 15 amino acids. In DNA form, the CDR3 reads TGTGCCAGCAGATCCGGGACAGGAAGTTTTTCACCCCTCCACTTT. Translation: CASRSGTGSFSPLHF.

This CDR3 is CSARIHGGDEQFF. The CDR3 region has the DNA TGCAGTGCTAGAATCCATGGCGGCGATGAGCAGTTCTTC. V usage is TRBV20-1 and J usage is TRBJ2-1; D is undetermined. This CDR3 is built from 13 residues. From germline, CDR1 is DFQATT and CDR2 SNEGSKA (reference sequence). V was pared by 2 bases and J by 8 bases, with 13 bases between.

CDR3 in amino acids: CSVDRGTSGRGVRGEQFF. The CDR3 coding sequence is TGCAGCGTTGACCGCGGGACTAGCGGGAGGGGAGTAAGAGGTGAGCAGTTCTTC. The V call is TRBV29-1, the J call TRBJ2-1; 16 bases are shared with TRBD2. Germline loops: CDR1 SQVTM, CDR2 ANQGSEA. V lost 3 bases and J lost 9; bases outside the gene matches: 14. The CDR3 sequence is 18 residues long.

The chain couples TRBV6-4 to TRBJ2-2; tentative D call: TRBD2 (6 bases). The germline gives CDR1 MRHNA, CDR2 SNTAGT. The CDR3 runs 14 residues. With 6 bases removed from V and 4 bases from J, the gap between germline ends came to 12 bases. The CDR3 protein is CASRRESSTGELFF. CDR3 coding DNA: TGTGCCAGCAGACGGGAGTCGAGCACCGGGGAGCTGTTTTTT.

This clonotype appeared many times. The gene calls are TRBV5-1 and TRBJ2-2; unclear D gene. CDR1 and CDR2 (germline): SGHRS, YFSETQ. Trimming removed 0 bases at V and 0 bases at J, with 15 bases between. The CDR3 loop spans 18 amino acids. The CDR3 region has the DNA TGCGCCAGCAGCTTGGCTCCCCTCGGCGCAACGAACACCGGGGAGCTGTTTTTT. It codes for CASSLAPLGATNTGELFF. Filled out from reference TRBV5-1 and TRBJ2-2, the complete variable domain reads KAGVTQTPRYLIKTRGQQVTLSCSPISGHRSVSWYQQTPGQGLQFLFEYFSETQRNKGNFPGRFSGRQFSNSRSEMNVSTLELGDSALYLCASSLAPLGATNTGELFFGEGSRLTVL.

This rearrangement joins TRBV20-1 to TRBJ1-2; D gene unclear. The CDR3 loop spans 12 amino acids. Per the germline V gene, CDR1 is DFQATT and CDR2 is SNEGSKA (reference sequence). The V end was cut by 6 bases, the J end by 8 bases, with 16 bases between. The CDR3 reads CSARWGSSGYTF. The CDR3, as DNA: TGCAGTGCCCGATGGGGTTCGTCCGGCTACACCTTC.

On this clonotype: The conserved phenylalanine or tryptophan is not found at the CDR3 terminus, so this likely reflects a read error. The DNA is left out, because the CDR3 cannot be placed on it with certainty; the CDR3 is given as TCRdb lists it. V is TRBV2 and J is TRBJ1-4; no DNA check was done on the table's D call, TRBD1. Per the germline V gene, CDR1 is SNHLY and CDR2 is FYNNEI. The CDR3 extends over 10 residues, inclusive of both ends. CDR3 loop: CASLPEGRLI.

This clonotype occurred a few times. The genes are TRBV28 and TRBJ1-4; no clear D gene. Trimming left V 4 bases short and J 8 bases short, with 14 bases between. The CDR3 consists of 14 residues. CDR1 is MDHEN, CDR2 SYDVKM, per germline. As DNA, the CDR3 is TGTGCCAGCAGTTCCGGTCAGTTCGGAGAAAAACTGTTTTTT. Translation gives CASSSGQFGEKLFF.

J is TRBJ2-7 and V is TRBV27; 10 nucleotides line up with TRBD2. The CDR3 length is 15 residues. V lost 5 bases and J lost 5; bases outside the gene matches: 9. From germline, CDR1 is MNHEY and CDR2 SMNVEV (reference sequence). The DNA of the CDR3 is TGTGCCAGCAGTAAATCTAGCGGGAGAAGAGACGAGCAGTACTTC. It translates to CASSKSSGRRDEQYF.

The chain recombines TRBV7-9 with TRBJ2-5; the match to TRBD2 covers 11 bases. Germline CDR1 and CDR2: SEHNR and FQNEAQ (reference sequence). The V and J ends lost 11 bases and 5 bases, in that order; junction bases with no gene match: 10. This CDR3 is built from 14 residues. This chain's CDR3 is CAASSGRFSETQYF. The CDR3 DNA is TGTGCCGCATCTAGCGGGAGGTTTTCGGAGACCCAGTACTTC.

V and J are TRBV28 and TRBJ2-1, with 11 bases that match TRBD2. Per germline, CDR1 MDHEN and CDR2 SYDVKM. This CDR3 contains 15 residues. Trimming took 6 bases from V and 4 from J; bases not matched to a gene: 5. CDR3 sequence reads: CASRDGTSGYNEQFF. The CDR3 coding sequence is TGTGCCAGCAGGGACGGGACTAGCGGATACAATGAGCAGTTCTTC.

The genes are TRBV4-1 and TRBJ2-5; D perhaps matches TRBD1 (6 bases). Germline-derived CDR1 and CDR2 are MGHRA and YSYEKL. The CDR3 spans 16 residues. Trimming stripped 4 bases from V and 1 base from J, with 16 bases between. As DNA, the CDR3 is TGCGCCAGCAGCCCCAGGACAGCCGCATCCCAAGAGACCCAGTACTTC. Residues: CASSPRTAASQETQYF.

This clonotype was seen only a few times. This rearrangement joins TRBV25-1 to TRBJ2-1; TRBD2 matches at 9 bases. The CDR3 contains 19 residues. CDR1 is MGHDK and CDR2 is SYGVNS in the germline V gene. V lost 4 bases, J lost 4 bases, and 17 bases stayed unmatched. CDR3 nucleotide sequence: TGTGCCAGCAGTGTCGGAGGTAGCGGGAGAGGGGGGTCTTACAATGAGCAGTTCTTC. It codes for CASSVGGSGRGGSYNEQFF. The full variable domain, in which reference TRBV25-1 and TRBJ2-1 provide the parts outside the CDR3, is EADIYQTPRYLVIGTGKKITLECSQTMGHDKMYWYQQDPGMELHLIHYSYGVNSTEKGDLSSESTVSRIRTEHFPLTLESARPSHTSQYLCASSVGGSGRGGSYNEQFFGPGTRLTVL.